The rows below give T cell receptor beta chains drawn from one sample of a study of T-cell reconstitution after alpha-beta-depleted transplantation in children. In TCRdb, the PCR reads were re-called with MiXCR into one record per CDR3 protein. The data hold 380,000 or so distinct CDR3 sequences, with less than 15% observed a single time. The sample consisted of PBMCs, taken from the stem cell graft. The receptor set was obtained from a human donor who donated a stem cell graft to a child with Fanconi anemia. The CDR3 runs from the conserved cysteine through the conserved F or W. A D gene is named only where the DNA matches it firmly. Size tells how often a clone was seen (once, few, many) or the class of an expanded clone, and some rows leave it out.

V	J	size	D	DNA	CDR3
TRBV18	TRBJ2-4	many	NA	TGTGCCAGCTCACCACCAGGGACCAAAAACATTCAGTACTTC	CASSPPGTKNIQYF
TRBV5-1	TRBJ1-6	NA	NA	TGCGCCAGCAGCTTGCCGGGGTTAGGCTCACCCCTCCACTTT	CASSLPGLGSPLHF
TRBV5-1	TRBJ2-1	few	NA	TGCGCCAGCAGCTGGGACGGCCTCAAAGGCAATGAGCAGTTCTTC	CASSWDGLKGNEQFF
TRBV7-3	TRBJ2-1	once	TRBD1	TGTGCCAGCAGCTCACAGGGGAAATCCTACAATGAGCAGTTCTTC	CASSSQGKSYNEQFF
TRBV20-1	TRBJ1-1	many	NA	TGCAGTGCTAGAGATCGAGAGACTGAAGCTTTCTTT	CSARDRETEAFF
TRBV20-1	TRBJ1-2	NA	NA	TGCAGTGCTTTCCACAGGGAACACTATGGCTACACCTTC	CSAFHREHYGYTF
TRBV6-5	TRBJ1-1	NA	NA	TGTGCCAGCAGTGTACTAAGGAACACTGAAGCTTTCTTT	CASSVLRNTEAFF
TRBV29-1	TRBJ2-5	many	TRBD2	TGCAGCGCTAGTAGGGAGGGGCGCCAAGGGACCCAGTACTTC	CSASREGRQGTQYF
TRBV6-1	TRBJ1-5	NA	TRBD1	TGTGCCAGCAGTGAAAGGGGACAGGGACGACAGCCCCAGCATTTT	CASSERGQGRQPQHF
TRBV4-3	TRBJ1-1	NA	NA	TGCGCCAGCTCTCCCTCGGACAGTTGGAACACTGAAGCTTTCTTT	CASSPSDSWNTEAFF
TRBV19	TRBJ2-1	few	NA	TGTGCCAGTAAGGACCTCCCGAGGGATGAGCAGTTCTTC	CASKDLPRDEQFF
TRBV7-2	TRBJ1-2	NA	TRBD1	TGTGCCAGCAGCCGGGACAGGGTAGGCGGCTACACCTTC	CASSRDRVGGYTF
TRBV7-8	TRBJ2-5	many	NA	TGTGCCAGCAGCTTGGCGGGGTACCAAGAGACCCAGTACTTC	CASSLAGYQETQYF
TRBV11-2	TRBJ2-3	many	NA	TGTGCCAGCAGCTTAGTCGAAGATACGCAGTATTTT	CASSLVEDTQYF
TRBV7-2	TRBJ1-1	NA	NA	TGTGCCAGCAGACTAGGGGATCGGGTTAGGGGCACTGAAGCTTTCTTT	CASRLGDRVRGTEAFF
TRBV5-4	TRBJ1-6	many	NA	TGTGCCAGCAGCTTGCTACCCGATTCACCCCTCCACTTT	CASSLLPDSPLHF
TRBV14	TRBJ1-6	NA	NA	TGTGCCAGCAGCCTAGGAGGGGCATGGAATTCACCCCTCCACTTT	CASSLGGAWNSPLHF
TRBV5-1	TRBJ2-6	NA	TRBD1	TGCGCCAGCAGCAGGGAGGGGACAGGGGCGTCTGGGGCCAACGTCCTGACTTTC	CASSREGTGASGANVLTF
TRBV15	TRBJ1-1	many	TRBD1	TGTGCCACCAATAAGGGACAGGGGAGCACTGAAGCTTTCTTT	CATNKGQGSTEAFF
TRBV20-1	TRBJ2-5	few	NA	TGCAGTGCTCGCGGGTCCCGAGGGCAGACCCAGTACTTC	CSARGSRGQTQYF
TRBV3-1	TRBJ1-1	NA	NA	TGTGCCAGCTGCAATGTTTCCTCTGGGGCTAGCACTGAAGCTTTCTTT	CASCNVSSGASTEAFF
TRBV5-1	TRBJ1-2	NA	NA	TGCGCCAGCAGCCCCGGGCCTCTCTATGGCTACACCTTC	CASSPGPLYGYTF
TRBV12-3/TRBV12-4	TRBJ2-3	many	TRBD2	TGTGCCAGCAGACCTAGCGGGGCAAGCACAGATACGCAGTATTTT	CASRPSGASTDTQYF
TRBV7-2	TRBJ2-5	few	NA	TGTGCCAGCAGCTTAACCCCTCAGGGTAGTGAGACCCAGTACTTC	CASSLTPQGSETQYF
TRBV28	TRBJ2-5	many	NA	TGTGCCAGCAGTTCGCTTTGGGAGAGTGAAGAGACCCAGTACTTC	CASSSLWESEETQYF
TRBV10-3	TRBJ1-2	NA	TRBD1	TGTGCCATCAGTGGCCAAGGACAGGGCTATGGCTACACCTTC	CAISGQGQGYGYTF
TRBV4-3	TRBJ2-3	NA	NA	TGCGCCAGCAGCCAAAATGTACCCGGGGGAAGCACAGATACGCAGTATTTT	CASSQNVPGGSTDTQYF
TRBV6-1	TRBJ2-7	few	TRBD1	TGTGCCAGCAGCGGACAGGCAGAGAGGGAGCAGTACTTC	CASSGQAEREQYF
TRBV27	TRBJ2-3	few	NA	TGTGCCAGCAGTATCCGGACAGGCACAGATACGCAGTATTTT	CASSIRTGTDTQYF
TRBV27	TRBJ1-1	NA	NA	TGTGCCAGCAGTTCAACCCATAGGCCGGACACTGAAGCTTTCTTT	CASSSTHRPDTEAFF
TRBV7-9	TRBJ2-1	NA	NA	TGTGCCAGCAGCTTGGGTTCTTTCAGTAGTGAGCAGTTCTTC	CASSLGSFSSEQFF
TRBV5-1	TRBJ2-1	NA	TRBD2	TGCGCCAGCAGCTCGAGGCTAGCGGGGGAGACCTACAATGAGCAGTTCTTC	CASSSRLAGETYNEQFF
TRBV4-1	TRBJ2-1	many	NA	TGCGCCAGCAGCCAAGATCGTTATGAGCAGTTCTTC	CASSQDRYEQFF
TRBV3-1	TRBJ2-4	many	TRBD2	TGTGCCAGCAGCCAAGGGGTTAGCGGGGCCAAAAACATTCAGTACTTC	CASSQGVSGAKNIQYF
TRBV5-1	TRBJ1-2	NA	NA	TGCGCCAGCAGCTTCCTCGAGAACTATGGCTACACCTTC	CASSFLENYGYTF
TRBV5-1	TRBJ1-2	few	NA	TGCGCCAGCAGCTTGACGACGGATTCCTATGGCTACACCTTC	CASSLTTDSYGYTF
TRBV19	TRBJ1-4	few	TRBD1	TGTGCCAGCCAGGACATCGGACAGGGTGACGAAAAACTGTTTTTT	CASQDIGQGDEKLFF
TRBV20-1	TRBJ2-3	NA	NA	TGCAGTGCTAGAGAGCGGGTTACGCAGTATTTT	CSARERVTQYF
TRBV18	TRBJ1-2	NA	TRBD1	TGTGCCAGCTCGCCTGGACAGGTCAATGGCTACACCTTC	CASSPGQVNGYTF
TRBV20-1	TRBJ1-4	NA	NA	TGCAGTGCAAGAGGGTATTCAACTAATGAAAAACTGTTTTTT	CSARGYSTNEKLFF
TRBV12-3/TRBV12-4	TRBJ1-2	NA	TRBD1	TGTGCCAGCAGGACAGGGGCCGGCTATGGCTACACCTTC	CASRTGAGYGYTF
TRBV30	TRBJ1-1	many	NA	TGTATTTTTACAGGGATCGGAACTGAAGCTTTCTTT	CIFTGIGTEAFF
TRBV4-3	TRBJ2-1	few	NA	TGCGCCAGCAGCCAAGGTCTAGGGGGCTACAATGAGCAGTTCTTC	CASSQGLGGYNEQFF
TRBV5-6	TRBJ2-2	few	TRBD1	TGTGCCAGCAGCTTTAGGGGGCGAGACGGGGAGCTGTTTTTT	CASSFRGRDGELFF
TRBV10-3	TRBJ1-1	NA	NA	TGTGCCATCAGTGAGTCATACTTGGGGGGGAACACTGAAGCTTTCTTT	CAISESYLGGNTEAFF
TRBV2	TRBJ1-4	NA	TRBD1	TGTGCCAGCACTAGGATTGACAGGGGAGGTGAAAAACTGTTTTTT	CASTRIDRGGEKLFF
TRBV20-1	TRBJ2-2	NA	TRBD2	TGCAGTGCTCCAGGGACTATGAACACCGGGGAGCTGTTTTTT	CSAPGTMNTGELFF
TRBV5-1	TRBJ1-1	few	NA	TGCGCCAGCAGCTCCGGTGGTGGGGGCTTGAACACTGAAGCTTTCTTT	CASSSGGGGLNTEAFF
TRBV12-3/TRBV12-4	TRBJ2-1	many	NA	TGTGCCAGCAGTCCTATTCCTAGGATCGGTGAGCAGTTCTTC	CASSPIPRIGEQFF
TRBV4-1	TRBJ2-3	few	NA	TGCGCCAGCAGCCAGACCTCCGCAAGGGGCACCTCTAGCACAGATACGCAGTATTTT	CASSQTSARGTSSTDTQYF
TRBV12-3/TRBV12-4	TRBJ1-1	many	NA	TGTGCCAGCAGTTTAATGGAATTCCCGGGTGCTTTCTTT	CASSLMEFPGAFF
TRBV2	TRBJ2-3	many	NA	TGTGCCAGCAGTGATAGGGATACGCAGTATTTT	CASSDRDTQYF
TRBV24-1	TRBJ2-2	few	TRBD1	TGTGCCACCAGTGATCCCGGGACAGGGAGTACCGGGGAGCTGTTTTTT	CATSDPGTGSTGELFF
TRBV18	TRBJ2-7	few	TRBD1	TGTGCCAGCTCACCGGGACAGGGGGCCGAGCAGTACTTC	CASSPGQGAEQYF
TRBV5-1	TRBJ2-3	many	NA	TGCGCCAGCAGCTTGGCTCGGGGCACAGATACGCAGTATTTT	CASSLARGTDTQYF
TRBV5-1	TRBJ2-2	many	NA	TGCGCCAGCAGTCCCACAGTGTCGGGGGAGCTGTTTTTT	CASSPTVSGELFF
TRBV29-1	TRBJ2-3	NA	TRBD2	TGCAGCGCCCTGGGACTAGCGGGGGGTGGGACAGATACGCAGTATTTT	CSALGLAGGGTDTQYF
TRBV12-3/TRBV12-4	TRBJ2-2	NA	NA	TGTGCCAGCAGTTTAGTGGGACCCAATAACGGGGAGCTGTTTTTT	CASSLVGPNNGELFF
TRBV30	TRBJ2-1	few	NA	TGTGCCTGGTTTATATCCTACAATGAGCAGTTCTTC	CAWFISYNEQFF
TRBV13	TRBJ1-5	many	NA	TGTGCCAGCAGCCTTCCTCATCAGCCCCAGCATTTT	CASSLPHQPQHF